This record concerns one T cell receptor (beta chain) sequence. The sample is drawn from a study of blood T cell repertoires in COVID-19. Authors' processing steps: Quantification of nucleated cells was approximated via reference gene primer amplification. Here immunoSEQ multiplex PCR was the method, and the copy in TCRdb shows in-frame clones only, minus some. That table furnishes V, J and clone size, whereas the DNA furnished D and trimming. The data show about 110,000 clones, approximately 88% seen once. V was pared by 0 bases and J by 2 bases, with 5 bases between. Looked up from germline, CDR1 is SGHRS and CDR2 is YFSETQ. CDR3 length: 13 amino acids.

This TCR derives from a human donor in a cohort sampled during active COVID-19. This chain links TRBV5-1 with TRBJ1-2; no firm D call. Sequenced: peripheral blood. CDR3 protein: CASSLDKNYGYTF. The CDR3 DNA reads TGCGCCAGCAGCTTGGACAAGAACTATGGCTACACCTTC.